This is a list of T cell receptor beta chains from one sample in a study of Ad26.COV2.S vaccination and SARS-CoV-2 variants. Here immunoSEQ multiplex PCR was the method, and the copy in TCRdb shows in-frame clones only, minus some. The sample holds around 500,000 clones; roughly 87% are singletons and the top ten take over 1.5%. The sample consisted of peripheral blood, taken in a trial of Ad26.COV2.S vaccine versus placebo. The origin of the receptors is a person between 18 and 65 years old who received the Ad26.COV2.S COVID-19 vaccine or a placebo. The CDR3 runs from the conserved cysteine through the conserved F or W. A D gene is named only where the DNA matches it firmly. Clone sizes are given selectively: once, few, many, or a class where the clone is expanded.

V: TRBV11-2; size: NA; D: NA; J: TRBJ2-7; DNA: TGTGCCAGCAGCCTAGTGGCTTGGACAGTTCCCTACGAGCAGTACTTC; CDR3: CASSLVAWTVPYEQYF
V: TRBV19; size: NA; D: NA; J: TRBJ2-7; DNA: TGTGCCAGTAGTCGTTCTGGAGGGCTAAGCTCCTACGAGCAGTACTTC; CDR3: CASSRSGGLSSYEQYF
V: TRBV2; size: NA; D: NA; J: TRBJ2-2; DNA: TGTGCCAGCATTCGCGATGCCGGGGAGCTGTTTTTT; CDR3: CASIRDAGELFF
V: TRBV27; size: NA; D: NA; J: TRBJ2-5; DNA: TGTGCCAGCAGTTTATTAGCCCAGTACCAAGAGACCCAGTACTTC; CDR3: CASSLLAQYQETQYF
V: TRBV27; size: NA; D: NA; J: TRBJ2-6; DNA: TGTGCCAGCAGTTTACAACACGGACTTGGGGCCAACGTCCTGACTTTC; CDR3: CASSLQHGLGANVLTF
V: TRBV7-6; size: NA; D: TRBD2; J: TRBJ2-1; DNA: TGTGCCAGCAGCTTAGGAGCGGGAGGAAGTAACAATGAGCAGTTCTTC; CDR3: CASSLGAGGSNNEQFF
V: TRBV28; size: once; D: NA; J: TRBJ2-1; DNA: TGTGCCAGCAGTCCGATCCAGGCAAGAGGGAGGTTCTACAATGAGCAGTTCTTC; CDR3: CASSPIQARGRFYNEQFF
V: TRBV6-6; size: NA; D: TRBD1; J: TRBJ1-1; DNA: TGTGCCAGCGAACAGGGGGCGACTTTCTTT; CDR3: CASEQGATFF
V: TRBV2; size: once; D: NA; J: TRBJ2-7; DNA: TGTGCCAGCAGTGGATACTACGAGCAGTACTTC; CDR3: CASSGYYEQYF
V: TRBV4-2; size: NA; D: NA; J: TRBJ2-1; DNA: TGTGCCAGCAGCCAAGATCTCCAGGCTTCCAATGAGCAGTTCTTC; CDR3: CASSQDLQASNEQFF
V: TRBV4-3; size: NA; D: TRBD1; J: TRBJ2-1; DNA: TGCGCCAGCAGCCCCGGGACAGGGCAGTCGAGGAATGAGCAGTTCTTC; CDR3: CASSPGTGQSRNEQFF
V: TRBV6-6; size: once; D: NA; J: TRBJ1-2; DNA: TGTGCCAGCACAATAGGACATGAATCTAACTATGGCTACACCTTC; CDR3: CASTIGHESNYGYTF
V: TRBV6-2/TRBV6-3; size: NA; D: NA; J: TRBJ2-7; DNA: TGTGCCAGCAGTTACTCGATTACCACCTACGAGCAGTACTTC; CDR3: CASSYSITTYEQYF
V: TRBV27; size: NA; D: NA; J: TRBJ2-7; DNA: TGTGCCAGCAGTCCCCCCGGCCTCCTTAGCTCCTACGAGCAGTACTTC; CDR3: CASSPPGLLSSYEQYF
V: TRBV24-1; size: NA; D: NA; J: TRBJ1-2; DNA: TGTGCCACCAGTGATTCCAAGTATGGCTACACCTTC; CDR3: CATSDSKYGYTF
V: TRBV7-9; size: NA; D: TRBD2; J: TRBJ2-1; DNA: TGTGCCAGCAGCCTTAGCGGGGGGGAATACAATGAGCAGTTCTTC; CDR3: CASSLSGGEYNEQFF
V: TRBV18; size: NA; D: NA; J: TRBJ2-4; DNA: TGTGCCAGCTCACCACCTCTTGGGGAGAGGGGCAAAAACATTCAGTACTTC; CDR3: CASSPPLGERGKNIQYF
V: TRBV7-9; size: few; D: NA; J: TRBJ1-3; DNA: TGTGCCGCCGCCGCGGGATTTGGAAACACCATATATTTT; CDR3: CAAAAGFGNTIYF
V: TRBV7-3; size: NA; D: NA; J: TRBJ2-5; DNA: TGTGCCAGCAGCTTACATGGGGGGCGCGAAGAGACCCAGTACTTC; CDR3: CASSLHGGREETQYF
V: TRBV5-1; size: NA; D: NA; J: TRBJ2-2; DNA: TGCGCCAGCAGCGGGGGCTCTCAAGCGAACACCGGGGAGCTGTTTTTT; CDR3: CASSGGSQANTGELFF
V: TRBV6-5; size: NA; D: TRBD2; J: TRBJ2-1; DNA: TGTGCCAGCAACTCAGGGACTAGCGGGGGGTATGAGCAGTTCTTC; CDR3: CASNSGTSGGYEQFF
V: TRBV9; size: NA; D: NA; J: TRBJ2-1; DNA: TGTGCCAGCAGCCCCACGGCTAGCGTCGCCTACAATGAGCAGTTCTTC; CDR3: CASSPTASVAYNEQFF
V: TRBV2; size: NA; D: NA; J: TRBJ1-5; DNA: TGTGCCAGCGGGGGGGACACAAACCTCATTCAGCCCCAGCATTTT; CDR3: CASGGDTNLIQPQHF
V: TRBV4-2; size: NA; D: NA; J: TRBJ1-4; DNA: TGTGCCAGCAGCCGAAACACCAGGGTCGGGGAAAAACTGTTTTTT; CDR3: CASSRNTRVGEKLFF
V: TRBV5-1; size: NA; D: TRBD1; J: TRBJ1-5; DNA: TGCGCCAGCAGCTCTGGGACAGGGGGTAGCAATCAGCCCCAGCATTTT; CDR3: CASSSGTGGSNQPQHF
V: TRBV6-5; size: NA; D: NA; J: TRBJ1-2; DNA: TGTGCCAGCCTCCCCGGGGGGGGGATGGATTATGGCTACACCTTC; CDR3: CASLPGGGMDYGYTF
V: TRBV12-3/TRBV12-4; size: NA; D: NA; J: TRBJ2-4; DNA: TGTGCCAGCAGGCAGGGTCAAGGATACATTCAGTACTTC; CDR3: CASRQGQGYIQYF
V: TRBV18; size: NA; D: NA; J: TRBJ2-1; DNA: TGTGCCAGCTCACTCCGGACTGACAATGAGCAGTTCTTC; CDR3: CASSLRTDNEQFF
V: TRBV5-1; size: NA; D: NA; J: TRBJ1-2; DNA: TGCGCCAGCAGCTTGGAGTCGTATGGCTACACCTTC; CDR3: CASSLESYGYTF
V: TRBV7-6; size: NA; D: NA; J: TRBJ2-2; DNA: TGTGCCAGCAGCCCGGGAGACACCGGGGAGCTGTTTTTT; CDR3: CASSPGDTGELFF
V: TRBV14; size: NA; D: NA; J: TRBJ2-3; DNA: TGTGCCAGCAGCCAAGTAGGCCGAAAGGGTACGCAGTATTTT; CDR3: CASSQVGRKGTQYF
V: TRBV4-1; size: NA; D: TRBD1; J: TRBJ1-2; DNA: TGCGCCAGCAGCCAAGATCCCGGACAGGGGGCTGACTATGGCTACACCTTC; CDR3: CASSQDPGQGADYGYTF
V: TRBV5-1; size: NA; D: TRBD2; J: TRBJ2-7; DNA: TGCGCCAGCAGCGAGGGAGGGCCTTTGGGGCAGTACTTC; CDR3: CASSEGGPLGQYF
V: TRBV7-2; size: NA; D: NA; J: TRBJ2-7; DNA: TGTGCCAGCAGCTGGGACTCTCCTTCCTACGAGCAGTACTTC; CDR3: CASSWDSPSYEQYF
V: TRBV6-5; size: NA; D: TRBD1; J: TRBJ1-1; DNA: TGTGCCAGCAGAGGACAGGACTACACTGAAGCTTTCTTT; CDR3: CASRGQDYTEAFF
V: TRBV18; size: NA; D: TRBD2; J: TRBJ2-2; DNA: TGTGCCAGCTCACCTTCGCGACTAGCGGGGACCGGGGAGCTGTTTTTT; CDR3: CASSPSRLAGTGELFF
V: TRBV28; size: few; D: NA; J: TRBJ1-1; DNA: TGTGCCAGCAGGTTCGGGCGGGCCACTGAAGCTTTCTTT; CDR3: CASRFGRATEAFF
V: TRBV11-2; size: NA; D: NA; J: TRBJ1-2; DNA: TGTGCCAGCAGCTTACACCAGGGACGCAACTATGGCTACACCTTC; CDR3: CASSLHQGRNYGYTF
V: TRBV2; size: NA; D: NA; J: TRBJ2-5; DNA: TGTGCCAGCAGTGGGCGGCGCCAAGAGACCCAGTACTTC; CDR3: CASSGRRQETQYF
V: TRBV18; size: NA; D: NA; J: TRBJ2-2; DNA: TGTGCCAGCTCACCTGGGACGAGAATTACGAACACCGGGGAGCTGTTTTTT; CDR3: CASSPGTRITNTGELFF
V: TRBV14; size: few; D: TRBD1; J: TRBJ2-7; DNA: TGTGCCAGCAGCCCCTGGGACAGACACTACGAGCAGTACTTC; CDR3: CASSPWDRHYEQYF
V: TRBV6-6; size: NA; D: NA; J: TRBJ1-1; DNA: TGTGCCAGCACTCGAAGAGCGGCAGGTTCCATGAACACTGAAGCTTTCTTT; CDR3: CASTRRAAGSMNTEAFF
V: TRBV6-6; size: NA; D: NA; J: TRBJ2-7; DNA: TGTGCCAGCAGTTACGTCGGCTACGAGCAGTACTTC; CDR3: CASSYVGYEQYF
V: TRBV30; size: NA; D: NA; J: TRBJ2-7; DNA: TGTGCCTGGAACTTACAGGGTAAACTCTCCTACGAGCAGTACTTC; CDR3: CAWNLQGKLSYEQYF
V: TRBV4-3; size: NA; D: TRBD2; J: TRBJ2-3; DNA: TGCGCCAGCAGCCGCATAGCGGGGGTGGGCTCAGATACGCAGTATTTT; CDR3: CASSRIAGVGSDTQYF
V: TRBV28; size: NA; D: NA; J: TRBJ1-1; DNA: TGTGCCAGCAGTCTCCCGGGCCCCGACACTGAAGCTTTCTTT; CDR3: CASSLPGPDTEAFF
V: TRBV27; size: NA; D: NA; J: TRBJ1-5; DNA: TGTGCCAGCAGTTACGGGATGAGGCAGCCCCAGCATTTT; CDR3: CASSYGMRQPQHF
V: TRBV24-1; size: once; D: NA; J: TRBJ1-4; DNA: TGTGCCACCAGTGATTCGACGCCCTCCATATATAATGAAAAACTGTTTTTT; CDR3: CATSDSTPSIYNEKLFF
V: TRBV6-6; size: NA; D: NA; J: TRBJ2-3; DNA: TGTGCCAGCAGTTACCTACGTTCAGATACGCAGTATTTT; CDR3: CASSYLRSDTQYF
V: TRBV11-2; size: once; D: TRBD2; J: TRBJ2-7; DNA: TGTGCCAGCAGCCTCGGACTAGCGCCTTACGAGCAGTACTTC; CDR3: CASSLGLAPYEQYF
V: TRBV6-1; size: once; D: TRBD1; J: TRBJ2-7; DNA: TGTGCCAGCAGTGAAAGGACAGGGGGCAACGAGCAGTACTTC; CDR3: CASSERTGGNEQYF
V: TRBV7-9; size: NA; D: TRBD2; J: TRBJ2-1; DNA: TGTGCCAGCAGCTTAATGCGGACTAGCGGGAGGGGTGAGCAGTTCTTC; CDR3: CASSLMRTSGRGEQFF